This TCR beta chain originates from a study of blood T cell repertoires in COVID-19. Methods used by the authors: Amplified reference gene primers provided the basis for estimating nucleated cell counts. Assay used: immunoSEQ multiplex PCR; TCRdb lists only in-frame clones, some missing. V and J calls and clone size are those listed in that table; D and trimming were worked out from the DNA. Found here are 90,000 to 110,000 clones, 65% to 80% of them singletons; the top ten hold 15% to 20%. Per germline, CDR1 MNHEY and CDR2 SVGAGI. Trimming cost V 6 bases and J 4 bases; bases outside gene matches: 1. The CDR3 runs 12 residues. This clone is a singleton in its sample.

The sequenced sample was peripheral blood. The TCR was taken from a woman in her 70s with acute or convalescent COVID-19. V usage is TRBV6-5 and J usage is TRBJ1-2; 8 nucleotides align to TRBD1. In nucleotides, the CDR3 is TGTGCCAGCAGACAGGGGGGCTATGGCTACACCTTC. Its protein is CASRQGGYGYTF.